These T cell receptor beta chains were read from a single sample in a study of T-cell memory formation after mild COVID-19. MiXCR, applied by TCRdb to the 5' RACE reads, yields one record per CDR3 protein. This table holds tens of thousands of distinct CDR3 sequences, roughly an eighth found once. The sequencing sample was made of PBMCs or a T cell subset sorted from them (not recorded which). The receptors shown here come from an adult woman who had mild COVID-19 (a few samples of this study predate the infection). Cell type and time point are not known. CDR3s include the opening cysteine and the closing phenylalanine or tryptophan. A D gene is named only where the DNA matches it firmly. Where a row states a size, it is once, few, many or the class of an expanded clone; other rows omit it.

v_gene,abundance,d_gene,j_gene,CDR3nt,CDR3aa
TRBV4-3,few,.,TRBJ2-1,TGCGCCAGCAGCGCGGCGACAGCTGGCTCCTACAATGAGCAGTTCTTC,CASSAATAGSYNEQFF
TRBV20-1,.,TRBD2,TRBJ2-3,TGCAGTGCTAGAGAGCTAGCGGGGGCCACAGATACGCAGTATTTT,CSARELAGATDTQYF
TRBV7-6,many,TRBD1,TRBJ2-5,TGTGCCAGCAGCTCGTACCGGGACAGCCAAGAGACCCAGTACTTC,CASSSYRDSQETQYF
TRBV2,.,.,TRBJ2-7,TGTGCCAGCAGTGTATTAATTGTAATGGGGTCCTACGAGCAGTACTTC,CASSVLIVMGSYEQYF
TRBV24-1,.,TRBD2,TRBJ2-1,TGTGCCACCAGCTCCGGGACTAGCGGGTTAGGCTTATTAAGTGAGCAGTTCTTC,CATSSGTSGLGLLSEQFF
TRBV6-6,.,TRBD1,TRBJ1-1,TGTGCCAGCAGTTACTCCCCAGGGGGTACTGAAGCTTTCTTT,CASSYSPGGTEAFF
TRBV2,.,.,TRBJ1-1,TGTGCCAGCAGACGTAAGAACACTGAAGCTTTCTTT,CASRRKNTEAFF
TRBV2,.,.,TRBJ1-1,TGTGCCAGCAGTGTCGTGGGGGAGGATGAAGCTTTCTTT,CASSVVGEDEAFF
TRBV7-6,few,.,TRBJ2-1,TGTGCCAGCAGCTTAGCATCACAATATGAGCAGTTCTTC,CASSLASQYEQFF
TRBV3-1,many,.,TRBJ2-1,TGTGCCAGCAGCCAGTGGGGGGCCAACAATGAGCAGTTCTTC,CASSQWGANNEQFF
TRBV27,few,.,TRBJ2-7,TGTGCCAGCAGTTTATGGGGACACTCCTCCTACGAGCAGTACTTC,CASSLWGHSSYEQYF
TRBV7-8,.,.,TRBJ1-2,TGTGCCAGCAGCCCCCGGTCCAATCGTGGCTACACCTTC,CASSPRSNRGYTF
TRBV2,few,.,TRBJ2-1,TGTGCCAGAAAGGGTAGCTCCTACAATGAGCAGTTCTTC,CARKGSSYNEQFF
TRBV2,few,TRBD2,TRBJ2-3,TGTGCCAGCAGTGAAGCGCTAGCGGGTGGGGCAGATACGCAGTATTTT,CASSEALAGGADTQYF